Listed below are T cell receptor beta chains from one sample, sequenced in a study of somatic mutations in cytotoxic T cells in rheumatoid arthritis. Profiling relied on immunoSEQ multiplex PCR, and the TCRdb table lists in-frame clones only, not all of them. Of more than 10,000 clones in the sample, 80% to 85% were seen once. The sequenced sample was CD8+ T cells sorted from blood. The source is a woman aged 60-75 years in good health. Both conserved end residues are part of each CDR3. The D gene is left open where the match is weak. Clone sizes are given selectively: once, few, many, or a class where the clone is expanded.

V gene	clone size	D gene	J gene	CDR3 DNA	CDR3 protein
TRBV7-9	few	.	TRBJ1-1	TGTGCCAGCAGCGTCCACCAGGTCGTCACTGAAGCTTTCTTT	CASSVHQVVTEAFF
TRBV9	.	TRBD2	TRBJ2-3	TGTGCCAGCAGCGTTGGGTCGGGGGGGCCAACAGATACGCAGTATTTT	CASSVGSGGPTDTQYF
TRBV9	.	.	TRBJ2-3	TGTGCCAGCAGCGTAGTGGGGGACACCGGCTTTCCATCGAATACGCAGTATTTT	CASSVVGDTGFPSNTQYF
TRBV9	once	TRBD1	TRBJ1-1	TGTGCCAGCAGCCAGGGGGGCACTGAAGCTTTCTTT	CASSQGGTEAFF
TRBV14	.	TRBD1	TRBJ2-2	TGTGCCAGCAGCCAATACGGCACAGGGGGTAACACCGGGGAGCTGTTTTTT	CASSQYGTGGNTGELFF
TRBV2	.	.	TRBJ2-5	TGTGCCAGCGCCAGGTCGCCGGTTACTCCCACCCCACAAGAGACCCAGTACTTC	CASARSPVTPTPQETQYF
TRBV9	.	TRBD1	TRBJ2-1	TGTGCCAGCACCGGGGGACAGGGCACCGATGAGCAGTTCTTC	CASTGGQGTDEQFF
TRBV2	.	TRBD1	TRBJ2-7	TGTGCCAGCAGTGAAGGTATGGGACAGGGGGCAAACGAGCAGTACTTC	CASSEGMGQGANEQYF
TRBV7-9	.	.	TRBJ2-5	TGTGCCAGCAGCTTGGTGCAGGGGGGACAAGAGACCCAGTACTTC	CASSLVQGGQETQYF
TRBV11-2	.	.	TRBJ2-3	TGTGCCAGCAGCAAGGAGGGGTTTCTCGATACGCAGTATTTT	CASSKEGFLDTQYF
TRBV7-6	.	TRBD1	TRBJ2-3	TGTGCCACCCGGGGACAGCTGGGCACAGATACGCAGTATTTT	CATRGQLGTDTQYF
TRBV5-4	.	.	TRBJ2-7	TGTGCCAGCAGACCTTCAGGGGACTACGAGCAGTACTTC	CASRPSGDYEQYF
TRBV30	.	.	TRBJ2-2	TGTGCCTGGAGTGTCTCGGGGGGCCCTGGCGGGGAGCTGTTTTTT	CAWSVSGGPGGELFF
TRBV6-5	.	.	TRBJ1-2	TGTGCCAGCAGCGGGACACCCGTCTATGGCTACACCTTC	CASSGTPVYGYTF
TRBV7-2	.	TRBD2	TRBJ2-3	TGTGCCAGCAGCTTGTATGGGACGGGGGGGCCGTTAGAGGAAGATACGCAGTATTTT	CASSLYGTGGPLEEDTQYF
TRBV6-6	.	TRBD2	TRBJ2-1	TGTGCCAGCAGTTTGGGACTAGCGCCCGCCTACAATGAGCAGTTCTTC	CASSLGLAPAYNEQFF
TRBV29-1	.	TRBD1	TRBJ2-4	TGCAGCGCAATCGGACAGGGGCTGGACATTCAGTACTTC	CSAIGQGLDIQYF
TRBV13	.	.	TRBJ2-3	TGTGCCAGCAGCTTAGGGCTAGATTTCGATACGCAGTATTTT	CASSLGLDFDTQYF
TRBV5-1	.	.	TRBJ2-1	TGCGCCAGCAGCTTGGGGCTGTCAGGGGTGATGGGTGAGCAGTTCTTC	CASSLGLSGVMGEQFF
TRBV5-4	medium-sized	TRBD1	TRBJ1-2	TGTGCCAGCAGCGCGCTTGAGGACCCAGGGGGTGGCTACACCTTC	CASSALEDPGGGYTF
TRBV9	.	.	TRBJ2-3	TGTGCCAGCAGCGTAGCGGGTGGAAGCACAGATACGCAGTATTTT	CASSVAGGSTDTQYF
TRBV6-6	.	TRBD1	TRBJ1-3	TGTGCCACAGAAGGGGGCAGAACTGGAAACACCATATATTTT	CATEGGRTGNTIYF
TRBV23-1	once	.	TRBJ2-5	TGCGCCAGACCAACAAAGGACTACCAAGAGACCCAGTACTTC	CARPTKDYQETQYF
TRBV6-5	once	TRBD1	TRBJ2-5	TGTGCCAGCAGTTACTCGGGACAGCCCCAAGAGACCCAGTACTTC	CASSYSGQPQETQYF
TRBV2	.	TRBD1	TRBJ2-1	TGTGCCAGCAGTGAAACCCTTGGACAGGGTTCCTACAATGAGCAGTTCTTC	CASSETLGQGSYNEQFF
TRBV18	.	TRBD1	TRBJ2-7	TGTGCCAGCTCACCGACTGGATGGTTTGAGGCAGGGGGTATCTACGAGCAGTACTTC	CASSPTGWFEAGGIYEQYF
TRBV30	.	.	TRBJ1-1	TGTGCCTGGAGTAAACCTATCCAGGGGACCACTGAAGCTTTCTTT	CAWSKPIQGTTEAFF